The 28 T cell receptor beta chains below come from one sample, sequenced in a study of blood T cell repertoires in COVID-19. The repertoire was sequenced with immunoSEQ multiplex PCR; TCRdb's copy has only in-frame clones and lacks some. Among 350,000 or so clones listed, about 88% were seen once. The sequenced material came from PBMCs or T cells enriched from blood (not recorded which). The receptor set was obtained from a woman under 40 who had recovered from COVID-19.

The chain recombines TRBV4-2 with TRBJ1-2; the D gene is possibly TRBD1 (5 bases). The length of the CDR3 is 16 residues. Germline CDR1 is LGHNA and CDR2 is YNFKEQ. V lost 7 bases, J lost 4 bases, and 22 bases lay in between. The CDR3 sequence: CASTPLPGESTYGYTF. In DNA form, the CDR3 reads TGTGCCAGCACCCCTCTTCCGGGGGAGTCGACCTATGGCTACACCTTC.

The chain joins TRBV6-8 to TRBJ2-2; 7 bases match TRBD2. The V gene's germline CDR1 is MNHGY and CDR2 SAAAGT. There are 19 residues in the CDR3. The junction had 19 bases not matched to a gene; V was cut back by 6 bases and J by 3 bases. The CDR3 bases are TGTGCCAGCAGGCTAGTACCGGGTCCGGGGGGAAAGGACACCGGGGAGCTGTTTTTT. It is translated as CASRLVPGPGGKDTGELFF.

The rearrangement joins TRBV7-4 to TRBJ1-5; 7 bases align to TRBD1. Per germline, CDR1 SGHVT and CDR2 SQSDAQ. Trimming removed 6 bases from V and 2 bases from J; junction bases left unmatched: 10. The CDR3 spans 16 residues. The CDR3 protein is CASRGTEVCCNQPQHF. In DNA, the CDR3 is TGTGCCAGCAGGGGGACAGAGGTTTGTTGCAATCAGCCCCAGCATTTT. The variable domain in full, with the rest retrieved from reference TRBV7-4 and TRBJ1-5, is GAGVSQSPRYKVAKRGRDVALRCDSISGHVTLYWYRQTLGQGSEVLTYSQSDAQRDKSGRPSGRFSAERPERSVSTLKIQRTEQGDSAVYLCASRGTEVCCNQPQHFGDGTRLSIL.

V gene TRBV10-3 combines with J gene TRBJ1-5; 7 nucleotides agree with TRBD1. Germline trimming cut 4 bases from V and 6 bases from J; bases unmatched to any gene: 9. The CDR3 runs to 15 residues. CDR1 is ENHRY and CDR2 is SYGVKD in the germline V gene. CDR3 in amino acids: CAISGTGETGQPQHF. The CDR3 nucleotides read TGTGCCATCAGTGGGACAGGAGAAACGGGTCAGCCCCAGCATTTT.

The chain carries TRBV11-3 and TRBJ2-3, with TRBD2 as a possible D gene (5 bases). Germline CDR1 and CDR2: SGHNT and YENEEA. The CDR3 sequence is 17 residues long. The V end was cut by 4 bases, the J end by 3 bases, with 20 bases between. The CDR3 reads CASSSREPGVETDTQYF. CDR3 sequence (DNA): TGTGCCAGCAGCTCCCGAGAGCCCGGGGTTGAGACAGATACGCAGTATTTT.

A single count supports this clone. The rearrangement links TRBV29-1 to TRBJ2-1, with 8 bases that match TRBD1. The V gene's germline CDR1 is SQVTM and CDR2 ANQGSEA. CDR3 length: 12 residues. The V gene end was trimmed by 3 bases and the J gene end by 8 bases; junction bases not matched to a gene: 3. The DNA of the CDR3 is TGCAGCGTTGAGCTCAGGGGGCATGAGCAGTTCTTC. Protein: CSVELRGHEQFF.

The rearrangement links TRBV18 to TRBJ1-4, with 12 positions matching TRBD1. The CDR3 length is 15 residues. Germline trimming cut 6 bases from V and 8 bases from J; bases unmatched to any gene: 7. The V gene's germline CDR1 is KGHSH and CDR2 LQKENI. Written as DNA, the CDR3 is TGTGCCAGCTCTTCGGGACAGGGGGCGAGGGAAAAACTGTTTTTT. Translating gives CASSSGQGAREKLFF.

The V gene is TRBV4-1, the J gene TRBJ2-7; the match to TRBD1 covers 7 bases. The V segment lost 3 bases and the J segment 5 bases; nucleotides outside the gene matches: 10. CDR1 is MGHRA and CDR2 is YSYEKL in the germline V gene. This CDR3 has 15 amino acids. The CDR3 loop is CASSQETGIFNEQYF. CDR3 in DNA: TGCGCCAGCAGCCAGGAGACAGGGATATTCAACGAGCAGTACTTC.

The chain joins TRBV9 to TRBJ2-3; 10 bases fit TRBD1. Germline V gene lookup returns CDR1 SGDLS and CDR2 YYNGEE. Unmatched junction bases numbered 2, after V lost 3 bases and J lost 1 base. The CDR3 length is 15 residues. The CDR3 DNA follows: TGTGCCAGCAGCGAGGGGACAGGGGGCACAGATACGCAGTATTTT. This gives the protein CASSEGTGGTDTQYF. Together with reference TRBV9 and TRBJ2-3, the CDR3 gives the full variable domain: DSGVTQTPKHLITATGQRVTLRCSPRSGDLSVYWYQQSLDQGLQFLIQYYNGEERAKGNILERFSAQQFPDLHSELNLSSLELGDSALYFCASSEGTGGTDTQYFGPGTRLTVL.

The V and J genes are TRBV19 and TRBJ1-1; TRBD1 aligns across 7 bases. This CDR3 has 17 amino acids. Per the germline V gene, CDR1 is LNHDA and CDR2 is SQIVND (reference sequence). V shed 5 bases, J shed 0 bases, and the junction held 12 bases outside the gene matches. The CDR3: CASSPRARTGLNTEAFF. The DNA for the CDR3 is TGTGCCAGTAGTCCCCGCGCACGGACAGGACTGAACACTGAAGCTTTCTTT.

This clone was recorded once. The rearrangement joins TRBV5-1 to TRBJ1-2; TRBD1 is a possible D gene (6 bases). Germline assignment: CDR1 SGHRS and CDR2 YFSETQ. V was shortened by 3 bases and J by 8 bases, with 14 bases between the two germline ends. The CDR3 spans 13 residues. CDR3 in DNA: TGCGCCAGCAGCTCTACAGGGATGTGGGGCTACACCTTC. This sequence encodes CASSSTGMWGYTF. The variable domain in full, with the rest retrieved from reference TRBV5-1 and TRBJ1-2, is KAGVTQTPRYLIKTRGQQVTLSCSPISGHRSVSWYQQTPGQGLQFLFEYFSETQRNKGNFPGRFSGRQFSNSRSEMNVSTLELGDSALYLCASSSTGMWGYTFGSGTRLTVV.

The count of this clone is one. The chain is built from TRBV6-2 or TRBV6-3 and TRBJ2-3, with 7 nucleotides matching TRBD1. Germline CDR1 MNHEY, CDR2 SVGEGT. The CDR3 is 16 residues long. The J segment lost 3 bases and the V segment lost 2 bases, leaving 8 bases of the junction unmatched. CDR3 loop: CASSYPRDRLTDTQYF. DNA for the CDR3: TGTGCCAGCAGTTACCCCAGGGACAGACTTACAGATACGCAGTATTTT.

This sequence joins TRBV15 and TRBJ1-3, with D hard to call. The germline V gene has CDR1 LNHNV and CDR2 YYDKDF (reference sequence). V was shortened by 5 bases and J by 0 bases, with 14 bases between the two germline ends. This CDR3 comprises 16 residues. CDR3 sequence (DNA): TGTGCCACCAGCTCGCCCGGCGGGGTCTCTGGAAACACCATATATTTT. Its translation is CATSSPGGVSGNTIYF.

The chain recombines TRBV6-6 with TRBJ1-2; TRBD1 aligns across 8 bases. Trimming at V came to 7 bases and at J to 8 bases, leaving 6 bases not matched to a gene. Germline CDR1 MNHNY, CDR2 SVGAGI (reference sequence). The CDR3 consists of 12 residues. CDR3 residues: CASNGQGRGYTF. DNA of the CDR3: TGTGCCAGCAACGGACAGGGACGGGGCTACACCTTC.

This sequence joins TRBV29-1 and TRBJ1-4; 7 bases are shared with TRBD1. V shed 4 bases, J shed 4 bases, and the junction held 3 bases outside the gene matches. The germline V gene encodes CDR1 SQVTM and CDR2 ANQGSEA. The CDR3 has 13 amino acids. CDR3 nucleotides: TGCAGCGTTGGACAGGGCGTTAATGAAAAACTGTTTTTT. This codes for CSVGQGVNEKLFF.

The chain uses TRBV19 and TRBJ1-2; 9 positions agree with TRBD1. V lost 4 bases and J lost 3; bases outside the gene matches: 12. This CDR3 region has 17 residues. Germline CDR1 reads LNHDA; CDR2 reads SQIVND (reference sequence). CDR3 bases: TGTGCCAGTAGTAGGAGGGACAGGGCCTGGAAAGACTATGGCTACACCTTC. Protein sequence: CASSRRDRAWKDYGYTF.

The chain carries TRBV20-1 and TRBJ1-4; D is unclear. CDR1 and CDR2 (germline): DFQATT, SNEGSKA (reference sequence). Deletions cut 3 bases from V and 7 bases from J, with 15 bases between. The CDR3 length is 14 residues. CDR3: CSASLPPGGEKLFF. CDR3 nucleotide sequence: TGCAGTGCTAGTCTTCCCCCCGGCGGTGAAAAACTGTTTTTT.

The CDR3 DNA follows: TGTGCCAGCTCACTCGTGACTAGCGGGGGAGGTCAAGAGACCCAGTACTTC. Its protein product is CASSLVTSGGGQETQYF. The genes are TRBV18 and TRBJ2-5; TRBD2 aligns across 12 bases. The CDR3 covers 17 residues. Trimming took 4 bases from V and 2 from J; bases not matched to a gene: 8. The germline V gene encodes CDR1 KGHSH and CDR2 LQKENI.

The gene calls are TRBV11-2 and TRBJ2-7; 7 bases agree with TRBD1. The germline V gene has CDR1 SGHAT and CDR2 FQNNGV. With 0 bases clipped from V and 7 bases from J, the junction kept 21 bases outside the gene matches. CDR3 length: 19 residues. The CDR3: CASSLDMTGPGGGIREQYF. CDR3 DNA: TGTGCCAGCAGCTTAGACATGACAGGGCCCGGAGGTGGAATACGGGAGCAGTACTTC.

This clone has just one count. The chain recombines TRBV30 with TRBJ1-5; D is ambiguous. The CDR3 loop spans 13 amino acids. Per the germline V gene, CDR1 is GTSNPN and CDR2 is SVGIG (reference sequence). With 5 bases removed from V and 0 bases from J, the gap between germline ends came to 8 bases. The CDR3, as DNA: TGTGCCTGGGGGCCAGATAGCAATCAGCCCCAGCATTTT. This translates into CAWGPDSNQPQHF.

This clone has just one count. This chain links TRBV19 with TRBJ1-2, with TRBD1 matching 9 bases. Germline V gives CDR1 LNHDA, CDR2 SQIVND (reference sequence). Germline trimming cut 5 bases from V and 4 bases from J; bases unmatched to any gene: 5. There are 14 residues in the CDR3. The CDR3 DNA follows: TGTGCCAGTAGTCCCCGGGACAGGGTCTATGGCTACACCTTC. It translates to CASSPRDRVYGYTF.

The gene calls are TRBV5-6 and TRBJ1-2, with D tentatively TRBD1 (6 bases). With 1 base removed from V and 3 bases from J, the gap between germline ends came to 19 bases. CDR3 length: 17 residues. Germline V gene data show CDR1 as SGHDT and CDR2 as YYEEEE. Here the CDR3 DNA reads TGTGCCAGCAGCTTGAGTGCTGGGGCAGGGGCAGACTATGGCTACACCTTC. Translated, it gives CASSLSAGAGADYGYTF.

A few counts support this clone. V gene TRBV5-8 combines with J gene TRBJ2-2; 8 nucleotides agree with TRBD1. With 2 bases clipped from V and 3 bases from J, the junction kept 6 bases outside the gene matches. CDR3 length: 16 amino acids. Germline CDR1 is SGHTS and CDR2 is YDEGEE. The CDR3 nucleotides read TGTGCCAGCAGCTTCCTCGCAGGGGGCTACACCGGGGAGCTGTTTTTT. Protein sequence: CASSFLAGGYTGELFF.

In DNA form, the CDR3 reads TGTGCCAGCAGTTACTGGGCAGGGAGGGATTCACCCCTCCACTTT. Its translation: CASSYWAGRDSPLHF. The V call is TRBV6-5, the J call TRBJ1-6; D might be TRBD1 (5 bases). V was pared by 1 base and J by 8 bases, with 12 bases between. The germline CDR1 and CDR2 sequences are MNHEY and SVGAGI. The CDR3 length is 15 residues.

This chain links TRBV5-8 with TRBJ2-2, with TRBD1 identical over 9 bases. Germline CDR1 and CDR2: SGHTS and YDEGEE. V dropped 5 bases and J dropped 4; count of bases not matched to a gene: 9. The length of the CDR3 is 16 residues. This chain's CDR3 is CASSPPGQGRTGELFF. The DNA of the CDR3 is TGTGCCAGCAGTCCCCCGGGACAGGGACGCACCGGGGAGCTGTTTTTT.

The rearrangement links TRBV6-1 to TRBJ1-6; TRBD1 aligns across 8 bases. The CDR3 extends over 18 amino acids. Germline values: CDR1 MNHNS, CDR2 SASEGT. The junction had 14 bases not matched to a gene; V was cut back by 4 bases and J by 6 bases. CDR3 sequence: CASSAFKEGQGINSPLHF. CDR3 sequence (DNA): TGTGCCAGCAGTGCCTTCAAGGAAGGACAGGGCATTAATTCACCCCTCCACTTT.

Ten or more counts support this clone. Written as DNA, the CDR3 is TGTGCCAGCAGCTTGAACAGGGTATCGACTAATGAAAAACTGTTTTTT. It is translated as CASSLNRVSTNEKLFF. The genes are TRBV5-8 and TRBJ1-4, with D tentatively TRBD1 (6 bases). In germline, CDR1 is SGHTS, CDR2 YDEGEE. CDR3 length: 16 amino acids. V was clipped by 1 base and J by 2 bases, with 12 bases between them.

The rearrangement uses TRBV19 and TRBJ1-5; no clear D gene. Germline V CDR1 and CDR2: LNHDA, SQIVND (reference sequence). V lost 3 bases to trimming and J lost 6 bases, with 12 bases between them. The CDR3 spans 14 residues. The CDR3 coding sequence is TGTGCCAGTAGTATGGGTCGTGAGGTTCAGCCCCAGCATTTT. Protein sequence: CASSMGREVQPQHF. Complete variable domain (other parts from reference TRBV19 and TRBJ1-5): DGGITQSPKYLFRKEGQNVTLSCEQNLNHDAMYWYRQDPGQGLRLIYYSQIVNDFQKGDIAEGYSVSREKKESFPLTVTSAQKNPTAFYLCASSMGREVQPQHFGDGTRLSIL.